This T cell receptor beta chain stems from a study of prognosis after radiotherapy for stage I lung cancer. This clonotype has ten or more counts. TCR beta CDR3 was amplified from genomic DNA by two-round multiplex PCR. Primers were specific to each TRBV and TRBJ gene in first-round PCR. MiXCR, run by TCRdb on the multiplex PCR reads, gives a single entry per CDR3 protein. Of tens of thousands of distinct CDR3 sequences listed, less than 45% are singletons. In germline, CDR1 is LNHDA, CDR2 SQIVND (reference sequence). This CDR3 is 14 amino acids long. V gave up 5 bases and J gave up 7 bases; unmatched junction bases: 6.

Sequenced here: PBMCs, sampled before or after stereotactic body radiation therapy (not recorded which). This receptor was taken from a donor over 45 with non-small cell lung cancer. The genes are TRBV19 and TRBJ2-3; 10 bases are a match to TRBD2. The CDR3 is CASSSSGSSNTQYF. The CDR3 DNA sequence: TGTGCCAGTAGTTCTAGCGGGAGCTCTAATACGCAGTATTTT.